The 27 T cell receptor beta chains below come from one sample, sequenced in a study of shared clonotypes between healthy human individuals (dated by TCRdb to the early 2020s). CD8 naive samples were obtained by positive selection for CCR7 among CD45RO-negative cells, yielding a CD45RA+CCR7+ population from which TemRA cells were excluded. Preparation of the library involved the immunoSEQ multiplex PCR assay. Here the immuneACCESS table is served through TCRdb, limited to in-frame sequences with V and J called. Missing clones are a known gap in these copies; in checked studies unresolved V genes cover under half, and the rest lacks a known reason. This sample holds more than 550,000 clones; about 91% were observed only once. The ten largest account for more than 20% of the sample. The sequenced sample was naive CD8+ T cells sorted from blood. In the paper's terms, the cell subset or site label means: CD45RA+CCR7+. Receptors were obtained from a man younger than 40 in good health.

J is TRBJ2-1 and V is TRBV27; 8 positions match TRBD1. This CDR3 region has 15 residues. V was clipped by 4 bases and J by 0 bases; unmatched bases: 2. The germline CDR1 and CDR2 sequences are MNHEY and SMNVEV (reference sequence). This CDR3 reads CASSWTGSSYNEQFF. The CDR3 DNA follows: TGTGCCAGCAGTTGGACAGGGAGCTCCTACAATGAGCAGTTCTTC.

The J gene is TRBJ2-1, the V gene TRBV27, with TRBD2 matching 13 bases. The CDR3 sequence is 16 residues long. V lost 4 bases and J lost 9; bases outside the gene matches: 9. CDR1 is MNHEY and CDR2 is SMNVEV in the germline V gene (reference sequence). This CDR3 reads CASSSKTSGRPIEQFF. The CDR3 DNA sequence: TGTGCCAGCAGTTCAAAGACTAGCGGGAGGCCTATTGAGCAGTTCTTC.

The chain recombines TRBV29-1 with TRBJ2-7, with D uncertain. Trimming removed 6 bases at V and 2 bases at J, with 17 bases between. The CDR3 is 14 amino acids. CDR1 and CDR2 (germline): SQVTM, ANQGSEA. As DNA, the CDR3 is TGCAGCGTACTACGAGTCGATGAGCCCTACGAGCAGTACTTC. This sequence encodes CSVLRVDEPYEQYF.

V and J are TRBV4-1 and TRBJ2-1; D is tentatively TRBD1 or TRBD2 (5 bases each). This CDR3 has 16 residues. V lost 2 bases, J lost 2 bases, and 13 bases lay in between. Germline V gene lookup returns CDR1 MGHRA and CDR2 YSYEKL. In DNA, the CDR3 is TGCGCCAGCAGCCAACCGACAGCGGTGCCCTACAATGAGCAGTTCTTC. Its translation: CASSQPTAVPYNEQFF.

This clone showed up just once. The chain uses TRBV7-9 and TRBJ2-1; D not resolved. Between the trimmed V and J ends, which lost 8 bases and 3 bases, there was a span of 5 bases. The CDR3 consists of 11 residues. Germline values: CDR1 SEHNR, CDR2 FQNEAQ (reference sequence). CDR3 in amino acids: CASGDYNEQFF. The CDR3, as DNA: TGTGCCAGCGGGGACTACAATGAGCAGTTCTTC.

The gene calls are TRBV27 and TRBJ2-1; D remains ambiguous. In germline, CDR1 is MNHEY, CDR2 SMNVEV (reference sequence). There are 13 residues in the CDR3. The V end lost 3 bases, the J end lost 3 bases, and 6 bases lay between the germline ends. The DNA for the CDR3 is TGTGCCAGCAGTTTTGACGGCTACAATGAGCAGTTCTTC. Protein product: CASSFDGYNEQFF.

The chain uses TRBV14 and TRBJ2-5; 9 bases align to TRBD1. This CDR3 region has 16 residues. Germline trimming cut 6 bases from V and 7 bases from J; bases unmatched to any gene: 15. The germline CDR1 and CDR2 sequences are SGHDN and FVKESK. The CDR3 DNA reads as TGTGCCAGCAGTCCCTCCGGGACAGGGTACCTTCGGACCCAGTACTTC. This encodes CASSPSGTGYLRTQYF.

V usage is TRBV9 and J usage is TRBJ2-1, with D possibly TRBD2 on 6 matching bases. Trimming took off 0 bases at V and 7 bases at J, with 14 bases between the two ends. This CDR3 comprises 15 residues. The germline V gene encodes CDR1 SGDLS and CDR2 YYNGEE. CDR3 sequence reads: CASSVEGEDNNEQFF. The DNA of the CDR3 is TGTGCCAGCAGCGTAGAAGGGGAGGATAATAATGAGCAGTTCTTC.

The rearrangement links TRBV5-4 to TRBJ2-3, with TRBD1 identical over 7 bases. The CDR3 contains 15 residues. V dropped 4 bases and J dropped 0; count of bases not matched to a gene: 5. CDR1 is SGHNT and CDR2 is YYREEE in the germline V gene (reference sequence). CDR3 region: CASSPKQGSTDTQYF. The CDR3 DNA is TGTGCCAGCAGCCCGAAACAGGGGAGCACAGATACGCAGTATTTT.

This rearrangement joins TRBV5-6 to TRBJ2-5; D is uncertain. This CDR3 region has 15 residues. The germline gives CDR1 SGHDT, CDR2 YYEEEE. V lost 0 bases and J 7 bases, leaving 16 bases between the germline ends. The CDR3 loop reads CASSLAHEVGGTQYF. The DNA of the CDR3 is TGTGCCAGCAGCTTGGCCCACGAGGTCGGTGGGACCCAGTACTTC.

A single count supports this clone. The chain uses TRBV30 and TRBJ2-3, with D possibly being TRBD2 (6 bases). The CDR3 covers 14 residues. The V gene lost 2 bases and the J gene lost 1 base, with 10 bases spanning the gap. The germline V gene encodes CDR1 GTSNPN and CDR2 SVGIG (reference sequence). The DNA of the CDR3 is TGTGCCTGGAGTTCTAGCGCCCGCACAGATACGCAGTATTTT. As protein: CAWSSSARTDTQYF. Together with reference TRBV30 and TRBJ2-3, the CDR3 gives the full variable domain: SQTIHQWPATLVQPVGSPLSLECTVEGTSNPNLYWYRQAAGRGLQLLFYSVGIGQISSEVPQNLSASRPQDRQFILSSKKLLLSDSGFYLCAWSSSARTDTQYFGPGTRLTVL.

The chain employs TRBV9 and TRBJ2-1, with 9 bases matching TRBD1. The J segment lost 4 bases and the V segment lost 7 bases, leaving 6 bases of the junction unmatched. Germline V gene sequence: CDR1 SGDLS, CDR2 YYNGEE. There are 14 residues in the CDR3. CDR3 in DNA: TGTGCCAGCGGATCCGGGACAGGGTACAATGAGCAGTTCTTC. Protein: CASGSGTGYNEQFF.

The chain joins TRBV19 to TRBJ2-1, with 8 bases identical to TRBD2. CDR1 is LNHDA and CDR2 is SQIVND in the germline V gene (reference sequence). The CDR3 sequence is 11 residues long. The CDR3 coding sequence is TGTGGCAGCGGGAGTGCGAATGAGCAGTTCTTC. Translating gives CGSGSANEQFF.

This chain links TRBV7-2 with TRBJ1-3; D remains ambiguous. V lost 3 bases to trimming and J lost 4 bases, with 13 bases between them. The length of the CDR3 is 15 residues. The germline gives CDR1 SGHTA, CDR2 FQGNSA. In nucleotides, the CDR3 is TGTGCCAGCAGCTTGGTCACAGCTCTGGGAAACACCATATATTTT. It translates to CASSLVTALGNTIYF.

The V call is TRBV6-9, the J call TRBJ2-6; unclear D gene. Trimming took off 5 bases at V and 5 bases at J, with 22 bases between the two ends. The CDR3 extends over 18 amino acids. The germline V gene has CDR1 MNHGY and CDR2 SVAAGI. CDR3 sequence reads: CASSIHNLRQSRANVLTF. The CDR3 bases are TGTGCCAGCAGTATCCATAACTTACGACAAAGTCGGGCCAACGTCCTGACTTTC.

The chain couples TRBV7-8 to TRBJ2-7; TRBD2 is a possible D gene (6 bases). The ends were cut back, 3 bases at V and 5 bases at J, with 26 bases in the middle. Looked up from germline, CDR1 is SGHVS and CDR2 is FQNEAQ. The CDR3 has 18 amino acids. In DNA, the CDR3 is TGTGCCAGCAGCTTGCCCCGCGCTGGTATGGCGGGACCGAACGAGCAGTACTTC. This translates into CASSLPRAGMAGPNEQYF.

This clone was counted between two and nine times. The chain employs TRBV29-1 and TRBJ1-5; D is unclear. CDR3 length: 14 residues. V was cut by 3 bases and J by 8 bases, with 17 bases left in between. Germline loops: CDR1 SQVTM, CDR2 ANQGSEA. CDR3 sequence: CSVDIGQYYKPQHF. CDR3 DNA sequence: TGCAGCGTTGATATAGGTCAGTATTACAAGCCCCAGCATTTT.

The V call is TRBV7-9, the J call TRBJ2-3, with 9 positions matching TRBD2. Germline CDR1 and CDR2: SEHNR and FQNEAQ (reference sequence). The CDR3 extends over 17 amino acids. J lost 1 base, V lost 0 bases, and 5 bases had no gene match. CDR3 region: CASSLANSGGGTDTQYF. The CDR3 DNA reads TGTGCCAGCAGCTTAGCGAATAGCGGGGGAGGCACAGATACGCAGTATTTT.

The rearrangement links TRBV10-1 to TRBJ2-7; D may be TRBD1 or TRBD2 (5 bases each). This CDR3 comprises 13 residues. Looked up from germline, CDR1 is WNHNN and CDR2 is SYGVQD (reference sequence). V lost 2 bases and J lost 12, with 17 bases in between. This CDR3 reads CASSEGIEGRLYF. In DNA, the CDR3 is TGCGCCAGCAGTGAGGGCATTGAGGGGAGACTGTACTTC.

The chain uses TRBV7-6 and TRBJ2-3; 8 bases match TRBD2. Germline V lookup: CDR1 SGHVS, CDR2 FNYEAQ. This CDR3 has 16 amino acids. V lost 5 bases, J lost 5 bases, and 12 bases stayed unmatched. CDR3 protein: CASSRSGSGSEDTQYF. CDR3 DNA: TGTGCCAGCAGCAGAAGCGGGAGCGGGTCCGAAGATACGCAGTATTTT.

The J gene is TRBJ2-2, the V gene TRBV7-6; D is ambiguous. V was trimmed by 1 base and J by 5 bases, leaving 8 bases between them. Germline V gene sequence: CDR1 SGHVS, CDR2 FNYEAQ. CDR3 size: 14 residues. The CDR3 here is CASSLDPGTGELFF. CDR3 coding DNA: TGTGCCAGCAGCTTAGATCCGGGTACCGGGGAGCTGTTTTTT.

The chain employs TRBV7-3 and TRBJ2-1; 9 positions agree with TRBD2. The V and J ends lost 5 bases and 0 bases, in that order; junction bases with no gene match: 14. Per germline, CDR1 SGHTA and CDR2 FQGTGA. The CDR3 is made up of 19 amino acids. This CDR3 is CASSGTFGLAGSSYNEQFF. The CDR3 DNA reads TGTGCCAGCAGCGGTACGTTTGGGCTAGCGGGAAGCTCCTACAATGAGCAGTTCTTC.

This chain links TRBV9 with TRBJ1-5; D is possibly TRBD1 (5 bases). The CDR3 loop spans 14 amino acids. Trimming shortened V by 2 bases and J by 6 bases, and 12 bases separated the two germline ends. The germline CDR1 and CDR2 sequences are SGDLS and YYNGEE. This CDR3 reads CASSVGRSGQPQHF. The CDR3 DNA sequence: TGTGCCAGCAGCGTGGGACGGTCGGGTCAGCCCCAGCATTTT.

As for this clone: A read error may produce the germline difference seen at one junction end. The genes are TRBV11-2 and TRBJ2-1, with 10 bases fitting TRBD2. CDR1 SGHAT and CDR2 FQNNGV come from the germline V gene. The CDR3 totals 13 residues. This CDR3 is CLPLAGVVNEQFF. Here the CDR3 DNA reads TGCCTCCCCCTAGCGGGAGTTGTGAATGAGCAGTTCTTC.

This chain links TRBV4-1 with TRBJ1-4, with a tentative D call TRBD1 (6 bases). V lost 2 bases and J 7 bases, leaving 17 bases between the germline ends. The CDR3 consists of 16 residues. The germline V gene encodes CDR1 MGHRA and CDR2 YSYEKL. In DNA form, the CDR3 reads TGCGCCAGCAGCCAAATTGTCAGGGGTTCGGGTGAAAAACTGTTTTTT. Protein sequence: CASSQIVRGSGEKLFF.

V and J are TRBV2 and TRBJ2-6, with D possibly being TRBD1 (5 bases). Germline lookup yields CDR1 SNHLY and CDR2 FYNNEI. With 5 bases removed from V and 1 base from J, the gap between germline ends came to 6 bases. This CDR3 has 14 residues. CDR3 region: CASSKGSGANVLTF. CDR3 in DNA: TGTGCCAGCAGTAAGGGGTCTGGGGCCAACGTCCTGACTTTC.

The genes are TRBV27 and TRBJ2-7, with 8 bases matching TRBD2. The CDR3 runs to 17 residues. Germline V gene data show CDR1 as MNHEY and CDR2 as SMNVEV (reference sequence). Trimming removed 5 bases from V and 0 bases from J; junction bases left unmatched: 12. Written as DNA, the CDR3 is TGTGCCAGCAGTCCCCGGGGTAGCGGGACCTCCTCCTACGAGCAGTACTTC. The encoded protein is CASSPRGSGTSSYEQYF.